This note documents a single TCR beta chain sequence. V lost 2 bases to trimming and J lost 8 bases; unmatched junction nucleotides: 10. Germline V gives CDR1 MNHEY, CDR2 SVGEGT. CDR3 length: 17 residues. This specimen belongs to a study of blood T cell repertoires in COVID-19. Study in general: Acute and convalescent COVID-19 specimens originated in the United States, Italy and Spain. The analysed material was cDNA or gDNA that came from T cells, B-cell-depleted T cells, or PBMCs.

In the original workflow: Reference gene primer amplification gave estimated nucleated cell counts. Libraries were prepared by immunoSEQ multiplex PCR; TCRdb keeps only in-frame clonotypes and omits some of them. D and trimming come from the DNA, and the V and J calls and clone size come from that table. The repertoire holds about 190,000 clones, with roughly 89% as singletons. This chain joins TRBV6-2 or TRBV6-3 and TRBJ2-3; 13 nucleotides line up with TRBD2. The sequenced material came from peripheral blood. The sequence came from a man aged 45-65 years with acute or convalescent COVID-19. The CDR3 region is CASSYARTSGREGTQYF. The CDR3 nucleotides read TGTGCCAGCAGTTACGCTCGGACTAGCGGGAGAGAGGGTACGCAGTATTTT.